The subject of this entry is one T cell receptor (beta chain). Original methodology: Scientists estimated how many nucleated cells there were by amplifying reference gene primers. Libraries were prepared by immunoSEQ multiplex PCR; TCRdb keeps only in-frame clonotypes and omits some of them. That table furnishes V, J and clone size, whereas the DNA furnished D and trimming. The sample records around 130,000 clones, 77% being singletons. This CDR3 comprises 17 residues. With 3 bases clipped from V and 10 bases from J, the junction kept 21 bases outside the gene matches. Germline CDR1 is SGHRS and CDR2 is YFSETQ. This record belongs to a study of blood T cell repertoires in COVID-19. The overall study: There were acute and convalescent COVID-19 samples, and they came from the United States, Italy and Spain. From T cells, B-cell-depleted T cells, or PBMCs came the material, which was cDNA or gDNA.

Material: peripheral blood. This clonotype was obtained from a man older than 75 with acute or convalescent COVID-19. The V gene is TRBV5-1, the J gene TRBJ1-1; 7 bases match TRBD1. The CDR3 nucleotides are TGCGCCAGCAGCTCGTACCTTGGACAGGCTGGAGAAGTCGGAGCTTTCTTT. It specifies CASSSYLGQAGEVGAFF. Variable domain in full (rest from reference TRBV5-1 and TRBJ1-1): KAGVTQTPRYLIKTRGQQVTLSCSPISGHRSVSWYQQTPGQGLQFLFEYFSETQRNKGNFPGRFSGRQFSNSRSEMNVSTLELGDSALYLCASSSYLGQAGEVGAFFGQGTRLTVV.